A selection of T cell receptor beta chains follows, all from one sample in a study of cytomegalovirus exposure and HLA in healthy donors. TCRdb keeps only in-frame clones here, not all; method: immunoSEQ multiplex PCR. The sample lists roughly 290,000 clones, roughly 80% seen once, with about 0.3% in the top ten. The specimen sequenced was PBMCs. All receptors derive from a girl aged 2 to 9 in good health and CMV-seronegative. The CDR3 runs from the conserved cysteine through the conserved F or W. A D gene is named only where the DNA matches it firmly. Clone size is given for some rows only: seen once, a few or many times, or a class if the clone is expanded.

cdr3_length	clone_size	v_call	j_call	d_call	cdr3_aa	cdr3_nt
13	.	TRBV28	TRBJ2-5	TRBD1	CASSQGVGETQYF	TGTGCCAGCAGTCAGGGGGTGGGAGAGACCCAGTACTTC
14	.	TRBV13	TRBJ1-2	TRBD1	CASSRNDRVWGYTF	TGTGCCAGCAGCCGAAATGACAGGGTTTGGGGCTACACCTTC
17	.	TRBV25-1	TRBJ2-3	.	CASSEGLWGGGGDTQYF	TGTGCCAGCAGTGAAGGCCTGTGGGGTGGAGGAGGTGATACGCAGTATTTT
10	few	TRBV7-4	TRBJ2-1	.	CASRTGEQFF	TGTGCCAGCAGGACCGGGGAGCAGTTCTTC
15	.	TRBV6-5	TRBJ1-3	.	CASAEALVSGNTIYF	TGTGCCAGCGCCGAGGCCTTGGTCTCTGGAAACACCATATATTTT
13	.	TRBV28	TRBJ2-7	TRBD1	CASGTGVSYEQYF	TGTGCCAGCGGGACAGGGGTATCCTACGAGCAGTACTTC
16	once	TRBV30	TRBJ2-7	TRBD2	CAWSVGLAGGLGEQYF	TGTGCCTGGAGTGTAGGACTAGCGGGAGGGTTGGGCGAGCAGTACTTC
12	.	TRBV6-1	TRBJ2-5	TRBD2	CASSLRGETQYF	TGTGCCAGCAGCCTGCGGGGGGAGACCCAGTACTTC
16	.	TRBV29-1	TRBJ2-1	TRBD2	CSVEDLSGRPYNEQFF	TGCAGCGTTGAGGACCTTAGCGGGAGGCCTTACAATGAGCAGTTCTTC
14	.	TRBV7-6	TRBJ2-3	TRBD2	CASSLAGAADTQYF	TGTGCCAGCAGCCTAGCGGGGGCGGCAGATACGCAGTATTTT
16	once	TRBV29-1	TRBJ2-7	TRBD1	CSVGLASGQGTYEQYF	TGCAGCGTTGGGTTAGCCTCGGGACAGGGTACCTACGAGCAGTACTTC
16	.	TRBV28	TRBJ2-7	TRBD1	CASSLAHRGSSYEQYF	TGTGCCAGCAGCCTGGCCCACAGGGGATCCTCCTACGAGCAGTACTTC
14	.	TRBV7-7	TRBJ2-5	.	CASSLGNSQETQYF	TGTGCCAGCAGCTTGGGTAACAGTCAAGAGACCCAGTACTTC
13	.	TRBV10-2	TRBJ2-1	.	CASSESGRDRGFF	TGCGCCAGCAGTGAGTCGGGGCGGGACCGGGGGTTCTTC
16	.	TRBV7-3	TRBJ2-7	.	CASILPRYRAPYEQYF	TGTGCCAGCATCCTACCCCGATACAGGGCGCCCTACGAGCAGTACTTC
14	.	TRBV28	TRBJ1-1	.	CASRRLDMNTEAFF	TGTGCCAGCAGAAGGTTAGACATGAACACTGAAGCTTTCTTT